The clone carrying this TCR beta chain showed up many times. Its matching antigen is unknown. Genomic DNA provided the template from which TCR beta VDJ and CDR3 profiles were obtained. TCRdb ran MiXCR on the reads and lists one entry per CDR3 protein. The top ten clones hold 10% to 15% of a sample with around 190,000 distinct CDR3 sequences, approximately 48% of them seen once. The sample is drawn from a study of CD8+CD57+ T cells in acquired aplastic anemia. Study in general: Sorted CD4+ and CD8+ cells yielded DNA averaging roughly 3.3 ug. Whole-study findings and limits: Patients were compared with controls for CD8+ Simpson's diversity, and no significant difference emerged.

Before being chosen for sequencing, patients had shown CD8+CD57+ cell expansion by flow cytometry. A severe acquired aplastic anemia diagnosis applied to all patients. The receptor comes from a human donor with aplastic anemia. The sequenced sample was sorted CD4+, CD8+, or CD8+CD57+ T cells (not recorded which) from PBMCs.

CDR3 in DNA: TGTGCCAGTAGAACCGGGACAGGGACCTACGAGCAGTACTTC. It specifies CASRTGTGTYEQYF. The chain has TRBV19 and TRBJ2-7; 9 positions match TRBD1. CDR1 is LNHDA and CDR2 is SQIVND in the germline V gene (reference sequence). The CDR3 covers 14 residues. V lost 6 bases and J lost 2; bases outside the gene matches: 5.